A selection of T cell receptor beta chains follows, all from one sample in a study of CD8 T cells in Susac syndrome. TCRdb independently ran MiXCR on the immunoSEQ multiplex PCR reads; one entry per CDR3 protein. Of hundreds of thousands of distinct CDR3 sequences in the sample, approximately 95% were seen once. Source material: CD4+ T cells from PBMCs. Receptors were obtained from a human donor with multiple sclerosis. CDR3s include the opening cysteine and the closing phenylalanine or tryptophan. Each record gives: clone size, V gene, D gene, J gene, CDR3 protein, CDR3 DNA. D genes are given only for firm matches. A clone size is listed for some rows: how often the clone was seen (once, few, many), or a class if it is expanded.

once	TRBV12-3/TRBV12-4	TRBD1	TRBJ2-2	CASRGTGETGELFF	TGTGCCAGCAGAGGGACAGGGGAGACCGGGGAGCTGTTTTTT
once	TRBV12-3/TRBV12-4	TRBD1	TRBJ1-6	CASTVTGGHSPLHF	TGTGCCAGCACGGTTACAGGGGGACATTCACCCCTCCACTTT
NA	TRBV12-3/TRBV12-4	NA	TRBJ2-1	CASSFSDGGSNEQFF	TGTGCCAGCAGTTTCTCGGACGGGGGCTCCAATGAGCAGTTCTTC
NA	TRBV12-3/TRBV12-4	NA	TRBJ2-2	CASSWKQGAGELFF	TGTGCCAGCAGCTGGAAACAGGGAGCCGGGGAGCTGTTTTTT
NA	TRBV20-1	NA	TRBJ1-2	CSASDEGGFGYTF	TGCAGTGCTAGTGATGAGGGAGGGTTTGGCTACACCTTC
NA	TRBV29-1	NA	TRBJ2-3	CSVEAGADTQYF	TGCAGCGTTGAAGCGGGGGCAGATACGCAGTATTTT
NA	TRBV20-1	NA	TRBJ1-2	CSARKVQGLGYTF	TGCAGTGCTAGAAAGGTACAGGGACTTGGCTACACCTTC
NA	TRBV5-4	NA	TRBJ2-1	CASRNIGQRNEQFF	TGTGCCAGCAGGAACATTGGACAACGAAATGAGCAGTTCTTC
NA	TRBV12-3/TRBV12-4	NA	TRBJ1-1	CASSLRENTEAFF	TGTGCCAGCAGTTTGAGAGAGAACACTGAAGCTTTCTTT
NA	TRBV7-9	TRBD2	TRBJ2-1	CASSPRLAGGIYNEQFF	TGTGCCAGCAGTCCTCGACTAGCGGGGGGCATTTACAATGAGCAGTTCTTC
NA	TRBV30	NA	TRBJ1-6	CAWSALNSYNSPLHF	TGTGCCTGGAGTGCCCTGAACTCCTATAATTCACCCCTCCACTTT
NA	TRBV30	NA	TRBJ2-7	CAWSVEDYEQYF	TGTGCCTGGAGTGTTGAGGACTACGAGCAGTACTTC
NA	TRBV20-1	NA	TRBJ2-3	CSARRRDTQYF	TGCAGTGCTAGGCGACGAGATACGCAGTATTTT
NA	TRBV2	TRBD1	TRBJ1-5	CASSEGQGPQHF	TGTGCCAGCAGTGAAGGACAGGGGCCCCAGCATTTT
NA	TRBV24-1	NA	TRBJ1-2	CATSDRAGGYTF	TGTGCCACCAGTGACAGGGCTGGGGGCTACACCTTC
NA	TRBV20-1	TRBD1	TRBJ1-5	CSATTGDRWNQPQHF	TGCAGTGCTACCACCGGGGACAGGTGGAATCAGCCCCAGCATTTT
NA	TRBV2	TRBD1	TRBJ2-1	CASSEDRDEQFF	TGTGCCAGCAGCGAGGACAGGGACGAGCAGTTCTTC
NA	TRBV9	NA	TRBJ2-5	CASSAWGYQETQYF	TGTGCCAGCAGCGCTTGGGGGTACCAAGAGACCCAGTACTTC
NA	TRBV20-1	NA	TRBJ2-1	CSASGAGYNYNEQFF	TGCAGTGCTAGCGGAGCGGGCTATAACTACAATGAGCAGTTCTTC
NA	TRBV14	NA	TRBJ1-2	CASSQASPYGYTF	TGTGCCAGCAGCCAAGCCAGCCCCTATGGCTACACCTTC
NA	TRBV7-3	NA	TRBJ1-1	CASSQSAGRGTEAFF	TGTGCCAGCAGCCAATCCGCAGGGCGGGGCACTGAAGCTTTCTTT
NA	TRBV19	NA	TRBJ1-4	CASSTLGVTSNEKLFF	TGTGCCAGTAGTACCCTCGGGGTCACGTCTAATGAAAAACTGTTTTTT
NA	TRBV20-1	TRBD1	TRBJ2-1	CSARHGTVYNEQFF	TGCAGTGCGAGACATGGGACAGTCTACAATGAGCAGTTCTTC
NA	TRBV25-1	NA	TRBJ1-6	CASSGTTNSPLHF	TGTGCCAGCAGTGGGACAACCAATTCACCCCTCCACTTT
NA	TRBV20-1	NA	TRBJ1-5	CSASFGVDQPQHF	TGCAGTGCCTCATTTGGGGTGGATCAGCCCCAGCATTTT
NA	TRBV4-2	TRBD2	TRBJ2-1	CASSQGLLAGARNNEQFF	TGTGCCAGCAGCCAAGGCCTTCTAGCGGGGGCCCGAAACAATGAGCAGTTCTTC
once	TRBV3-1	NA	TRBJ2-1	CASSQVRDSPPFF	TGTGCCAGCAGCCAAGTTAGGGACTCACCCCCGTTCTTC
once	TRBV30	NA	TRBJ1-5	CAWSERPSVVNQPQHF	TGTGCCTGGAGTGAACGGCCGTCAGTTGTCAATCAGCCCCAGCATTTT
NA	TRBV12-3/TRBV12-4	NA	TRBJ1-6	CASSFLNNSPLHF	TGTGCCAGCAGTTTCTTGAATAATTCACCCCTCCACTTT